Shown below are 19 T cell receptor beta chains from a single sample sequenced in a study of blood T cell repertoires in COVID-19. Here immunoSEQ multiplex PCR was the method, and the copy in TCRdb shows in-frame clones only, minus some. The table shows 210,000 or so clones, with roughly 87% occurring only once. The sample consisted of peripheral blood. Source of these receptors: a man aged 40-50 years with active or convalescent COVID-19.

The chain has TRBV19 and TRBJ1-3, with 7 bases lining up with TRBD1. Losses at the gene ends were 6 bases for V and 1 base for J; bases not matched to a gene: 12. The CDR3 has 17 residues. Germline CDR1 is LNHDA and CDR2 is SQIVND (reference sequence). The CDR3 region has the DNA TGTGCCAGTAGAGGCGGGGACAGATTTTTATCTGGAAACACCATATATTTT. Protein product: CASRGGDRFLSGNTIYF.

The genes are TRBV5-1 and TRBJ1-4; the D gene is possibly TRBD1 (6 bases). CDR3 length: 15 residues. Trimming stripped 2 bases from V and 0 bases from J, with 8 bases between. CDR1 and CDR2 from the germline V gene are SGHRS and YFSETQ. The CDR3 loop is CASSFGTTTNEKLFF. CDR3 nucleotide sequence: TGCGCCAGCAGCTTCGGGACAACAACTAATGAAAAACTGTTTTTT.

This chain connects TRBV4-1 to TRBJ1-1, with D tentatively TRBD1 (6 bases). The germline V gene has CDR1 MGHRA and CDR2 YSYEKL. This CDR3 is 14 amino acids long. The V gene lost 6 bases and the J gene lost 1 base, with 12 bases spanning the gap. CDR3 sequence (DNA): TGCGCCAGCAGTTTGATGGGGGCGAACACTGAAGCTTTCTTT. Translation: CASSLMGANTEAFF.

This rearrangement joins TRBV6-6 to TRBJ2-7; D is possibly TRBD2 (6 bases). The CDR3 totals 16 residues. V was clipped by 0 bases and J by 0 bases, with 12 bases between them. Germline assignment: CDR1 MNHNY and CDR2 SVGAGI (reference sequence). CDR3 nucleotides: TGTGCCAGCAGTTACTCGGGCGGGGATAGCTCCTACGAGCAGTACTTC. It encodes CASSYSGGDSSYEQYF.

The chain recombines TRBV6-5 with TRBJ2-7; a weak D match, TRBD2 (6 bases). Deletions cut 5 bases from V and 5 bases from J, with 16 bases between. The CDR3 is made up of 14 amino acids. Germline CDR1 is MNHEY and CDR2 is SVGAGI. For the CDR3, the DNA is TGTGCCAGCAGTCGACTTAGCGGCACCAACGAGCAGTACTTC. Its translation: CASSRLSGTNEQYF.

CDR3: CASSRDRVNSPLHF. CDR3 DNA: TGTGCCAGCAGCCGTGACAGGGTAAATTCACCCCTCCACTTT. The gene calls are TRBV16 and TRBJ1-6; 7 positions match TRBD1. Germline CDR1 reads KGHSY; CDR2 reads FQNENV. Trimming removed 4 bases from V and 7 bases from J; junction bases left unmatched: 4. This CDR3 comprises 14 residues.

This sequence joins TRBV29-1 and TRBJ1-5; 10 bases are a match to TRBD1. Trimming cost V 6 bases and J 1 base; bases outside gene matches: 9. The CDR3 spans 16 residues. Germline CDR1 is SQVTM and CDR2 is ANQGSEA. CDR3 DNA: TGCAGCGTCGCGACAGGGGGCGGCCGGAGCAATCAGCCCCAGCATTTT. This translates into CSVATGGGRSNQPQHF.

V usage is TRBV6-5 and J usage is TRBJ1-6; TRBD1 matches at 7 bases. CDR1 MNHEY and CDR2 SVGAGI come from the germline V gene. This CDR3 region has 14 residues. The trim removed 5 bases at V and 8 bases at J, leaving 6 bases unmatched. Written as DNA, the CDR3 is TGTGCCAGCAGTCGACAGGGAGAGGATTCACCCCTCCACTTT. Residues: CASSRQGEDSPLHF.

V gene TRBV6-5 combines with J gene TRBJ1-2; D not resolved. Germline V CDR1 and CDR2: MNHEY, SVGAGI. V dropped 7 bases and J dropped 4 bases, with 10 bases sitting between them. The CDR3 covers 12 residues. The CDR3 loop reads CASTLGPYGYTF. CDR3 bases: TGTGCCAGCACTCTAGGCCCCTATGGCTACACCTTC.

A remark on this clone: A junction boundary mismatches the germline segment, possibly from a read error. CDR3 DNA sequence: TGCCGCGTCGGGGGGGGGCAGGGCTATGGCTACACCTTC. It is translated as CRVGGGQGYGYTF. The chain has TRBV29-1 and TRBJ1-2, with TRBD1 as a possible D gene (6 bases). The germline CDR1 and CDR2 sequences are SQVTM and ANQGSEA. The CDR3 spans 13 residues.

The rearrangement uses TRBV6-5 and TRBJ2-2; tentative D call: TRBD2 (5 bases). The CDR3 spans 13 residues. V was pared by 4 bases and J by 5 bases, with 8 bases between. The V gene's germline CDR1 is MNHEY and CDR2 SVGAGI. The CDR3 DNA reads as TGTGCCAGCAGTTGGTGGGAGACCGGGGAGCTGTTTTTT. Its translation: CASSWWETGELFF.

V gene TRBV5-1 combines with J gene TRBJ2-1; D may be TRBD1 (5 bases). Trimming took 5 bases from V and 3 from J, leaving 12 bases between them. Germline V CDR1 and CDR2: SGHRS, YFSETQ. The CDR3 contains 14 residues. The CDR3 reads CASRARVVYNEQFF. In DNA form, the CDR3 reads TGCGCCAGCAGGGCCAGGGTTGTCTACAATGAGCAGTTCTTC.

The chain joins TRBV9 to TRBJ2-1; possible D gene TRBD1, 5 bases. There are 15 residues in the CDR3. Trimming removed 0 bases at V and 0 bases at J, with 7 bases between. From germline, CDR1 is SGDLS and CDR2 YYNGEE. This CDR3 is CASSVVQGSYNEQFF. As DNA, the CDR3 is TGTGCCAGCAGCGTAGTCCAGGGCTCCTACAATGAGCAGTTCTTC.

This clone was detected once. The rearrangement uses TRBV28 and TRBJ1-3, with a tentative D call TRBD1 (6 bases). Germline lookup yields CDR1 MDHEN and CDR2 SYDVKM. The CDR3 sequence is 15 residues long. V gave up 6 bases and J gave up 0 bases, with 12 bases separating them. In DNA, the CDR3 is TGTGCCAGCAGCAGAACAGGGCGCTCTGGAAACACCATATATTTT. Its protein is CASSRTGRSGNTIYF. Full variable domain (rest looked up from reference TRBV28 and TRBJ1-3): DVKVTQSSRYLVKRTGEKVFLECVQDMDHENMFWYRQDPGLGLRLIYFSYDVKMKEKGDIPEGYSVSREKKERFSLILESASTNQTSMYLCASSRTGRSGNTIYFGEGSWLTVV.

The chain is built from TRBV6-5 and TRBJ2-7; TRBD1 matches 7 bases. Germline CDR1 and CDR2: MNHEY and SVGAGI. CDR3 size: 14 residues. The V gene end was trimmed by 4 bases and the J gene end by 0 bases; junction bases not matched to a gene: 3. The CDR3 is CASSSRTGSYEQYF. The CDR3 nucleotides read TGTGCCAGCAGTTCCCGGACAGGCTCCTACGAGCAGTACTTC.

This chain links TRBV29-1 with TRBJ2-7; no firm D call. CDR3 length: 15 residues. CDR1 is SQVTM and CDR2 is ANQGSEA in the germline V gene. Trimming removed 0 bases from V and 1 base from J, with 13 bases in between. The CDR3 reads CSVEDPNRSSYEQYF. The CDR3 DNA reads TGCAGCGTTGAAGATCCTAACAGATCTTCCTACGAGCAGTACTTC.

The gene calls are TRBV6-6 and TRBJ1-1, with D maybe TRBD1 (6 bases). This CDR3 is 15 amino acids long. Deletions cut 5 bases from V and 6 bases from J, with 19 bases between. CDR1 and CDR2 (germline): MNHNY, SVGAGI (reference sequence). CDR3 DNA sequence: TGTGCCAGCAGTCAACAATCTACAGGGAGCGCTGAAGCTTTCTTT. It codes for CASSQQSTGSAEAFF.

The chain links TRBV28 to TRBJ1-2; tentative D call: TRBD1 (5 bases). V dropped 1 base and J dropped 2 bases, with 11 bases sitting between them. The length of the CDR3 is 15 residues. From germline, CDR1 is MDHEN and CDR2 SYDVKM. The DNA of the CDR3 is TGTGCCAGCAGTTTATCCAGGGTATCCAACTATGGCTACACCTTC. Translation: CASSLSRVSNYGYTF.

The chain links TRBV7-9 to TRBJ2-5; 7 bases align to TRBD1. The V gene's germline CDR1 is SEHNR and CDR2 FQNEAQ (reference sequence). The V and J ends lost 5 bases and 2 bases, in that order; junction bases with no gene match: 8. CDR3 length: 15 residues. This CDR3 reads CASSIGTVLQETQYF. CDR3 sequence (DNA): TGTGCCAGCAGCATAGGGACAGTCTTACAAGAGACCCAGTACTTC.